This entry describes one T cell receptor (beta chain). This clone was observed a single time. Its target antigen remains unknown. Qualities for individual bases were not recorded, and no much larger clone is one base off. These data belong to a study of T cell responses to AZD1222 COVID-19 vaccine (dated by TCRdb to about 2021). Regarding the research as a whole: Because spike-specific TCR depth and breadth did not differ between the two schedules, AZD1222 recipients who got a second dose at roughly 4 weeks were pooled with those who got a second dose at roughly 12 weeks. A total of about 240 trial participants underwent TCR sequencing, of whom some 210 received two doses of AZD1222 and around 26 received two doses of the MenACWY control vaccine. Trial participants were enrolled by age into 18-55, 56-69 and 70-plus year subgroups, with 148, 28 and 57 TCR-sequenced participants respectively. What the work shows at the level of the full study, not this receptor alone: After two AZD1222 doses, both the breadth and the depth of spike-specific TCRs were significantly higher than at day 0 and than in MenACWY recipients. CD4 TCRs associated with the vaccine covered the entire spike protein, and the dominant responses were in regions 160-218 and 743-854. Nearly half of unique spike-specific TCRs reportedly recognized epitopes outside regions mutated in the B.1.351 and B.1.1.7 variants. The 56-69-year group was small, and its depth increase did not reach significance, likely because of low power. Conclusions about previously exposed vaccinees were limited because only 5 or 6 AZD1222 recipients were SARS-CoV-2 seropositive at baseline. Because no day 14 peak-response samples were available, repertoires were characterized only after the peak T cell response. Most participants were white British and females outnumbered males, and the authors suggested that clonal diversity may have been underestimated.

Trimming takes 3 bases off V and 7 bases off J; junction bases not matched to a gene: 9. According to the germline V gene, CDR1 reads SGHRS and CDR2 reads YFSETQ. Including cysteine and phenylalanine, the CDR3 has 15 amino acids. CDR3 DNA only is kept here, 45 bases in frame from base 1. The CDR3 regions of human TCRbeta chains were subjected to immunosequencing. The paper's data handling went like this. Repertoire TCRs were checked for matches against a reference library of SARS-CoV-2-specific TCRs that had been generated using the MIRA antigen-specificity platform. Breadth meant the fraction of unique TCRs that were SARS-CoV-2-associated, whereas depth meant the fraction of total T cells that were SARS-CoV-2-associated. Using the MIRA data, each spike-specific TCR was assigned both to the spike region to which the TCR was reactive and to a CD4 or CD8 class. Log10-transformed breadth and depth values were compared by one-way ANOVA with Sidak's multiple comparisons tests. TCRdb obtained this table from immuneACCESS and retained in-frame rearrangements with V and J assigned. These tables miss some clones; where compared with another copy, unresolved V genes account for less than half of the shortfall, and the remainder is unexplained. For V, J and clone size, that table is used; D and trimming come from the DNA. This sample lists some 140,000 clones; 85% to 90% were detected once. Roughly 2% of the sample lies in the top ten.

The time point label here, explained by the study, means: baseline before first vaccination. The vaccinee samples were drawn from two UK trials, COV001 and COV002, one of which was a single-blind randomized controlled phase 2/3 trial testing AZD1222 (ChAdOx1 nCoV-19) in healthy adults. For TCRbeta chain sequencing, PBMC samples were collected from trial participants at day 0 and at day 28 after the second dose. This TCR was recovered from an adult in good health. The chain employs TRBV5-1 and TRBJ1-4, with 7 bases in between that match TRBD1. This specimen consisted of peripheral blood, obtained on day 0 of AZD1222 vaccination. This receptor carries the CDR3 CASSSGQVSSEKLFF. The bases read TGCGCCAGCAGCTCAGGACAGGTCTCGAGTGAAAAACTGTTTTTT. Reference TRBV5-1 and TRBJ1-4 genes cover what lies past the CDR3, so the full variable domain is KAGVTQTPRYLIKTRGQQVTLSCSPISGHRSVSWYQQTPGQGLQFLFEYFSETQRNKGNFPGRFSGRQFSNSRSEMNVSTLELGDSALYLCASSSGQVSSEKLFFGSGTQLSVL.